Included here is one TCR beta chain sequence, with context. Antigen specificity is unknown. The data originate from a study of cytomegalovirus exposure and HLA in healthy donors. Findings and caveats of the study: Rare TCR sequences dominated, though some public TCRs recurred in many donors.

The PCR contained 60 Vbeta and 13 Jbeta primers. Sequencing was performed with immunoSEQ multiplex PCR; in TCRdb, only in-frame clones are kept and a portion is missing. This table holds some 100,000 clones, 70% to 85% found once. V was pared by 0 bases and J by 9 bases, with 5 bases of the junction left unmatched. The germline CDR1 and CDR2 sequences are SGHTS and YDEGEE. The CDR3 runs to 14 residues. The sequence came from a man aged 50 to 59 in good health and CMV-seropositive. This chain joins TRBV5-8 and TRBJ2-1; 8 positions match TRBD1. Material for sequencing was PBMCs. The CDR3 DNA reads TGTGCCAGCAGCTTGGAACCCCAGGGGGCTGAGCAGTTCTTC. Amino acids: CASSLEPQGAEQFF.